This TCR beta chain was sequenced for a study of immune evolution from preneoplasia to lung adenocarcinoma. In regard to this clone: Its antigen is as yet unknown.

The data were produced by immunoSEQ multiplex PCR, yet TCRdb's version contains in-frame clones alone and is incomplete. This table holds 5,700 or so clones, about 81% found once. Histologic diagnosis was independently verified by two lung pathologists. This CDR3 spans 15 amino acids. Germline V gives CDR1 MNHNS, CDR2 SASEGT. Trimming took off 3 bases at V and 2 bases at J, with 14 bases between the two ends. Findings and caveats of the study: Later-stage lesions seemingly showed higher T cell density and diversity than normal lung. Normal lung had the highest top T cell clone frequencies.

The sequencing sample was made of FFPE normal lung tissue adjacent to the tumor. V is TRBV6-1 and J is TRBJ2-7; D possibly matches TRBD1 or TRBD2 (5 bases each). The TCR was taken from a person aged 50-75 years with lung adenocarcinoma. The CDR3 region is CASSDGTFSPYEQYF. The DNA for the CDR3 is TGTGCCAGCAGTGACGGGACCTTTTCCCCCTACGAGCAGTACTTC.